The clone carrying this T cell receptor beta chain was found many times. Described time point: newly diagnosed GD, antithyroid drugs for less than 3 months. PBMC RNA was the source of the TCR library. These data are taken from a study of regulatory T cells in long-lasting Graves disease. Trimming shortened V by 4 bases and J by 6 bases, and 19 bases separated the two germline ends. The CDR3 sequence is 15 residues long. CDR1 is LGHNA and CDR2 is YNFKEQ in the germline V gene. Libraries of TCR beta came from iRepertoire HTBI primers plus Arm-PCR of CDR3 regions. TCRdb recomputed calls from the multiplex PCR reads with MiXCR, one row per CDR3 protein. The repertoire includes about 440,000 distinct CDR3 sequences, about 15% of them detected once, and approximately 16% sits in the top ten. This sample was also put to use in a study of T cells in Graves' hyperthyroidism and ophthalmopathy.

The J gene is TRBJ2-7, the V gene TRBV4-2; D is possibly TRBD1 or TRBD2 (5 bases each). This sequence was found in a woman aged 30 to 39 with Graves disease. Sequencing was performed on peripheral blood mononuclear cells (PBMCs), taken at new diagnosis, from a patient treated with antithyroid drugs. DNA of the CDR3: TGTGCCAGCAGCCCAGATCCAGGGACCTTATCCGAGCAGTACTTC. Its translation is CASSPDPGTLSEQYF.